The 12 T cell receptor beta chains listed next were all sequenced from one sample in a study of blood T cells in healthy people across ages. Primers used in a second PCR of about 6 to 11 cycles were a sample-barcoded 5' primer and a J-beta primer mix. TCRdb itself ran the 5' RACE reads through MiXCR, one entry per CDR3 protein. There are 800,000 to 950,000 distinct CDR3 sequences in the sample; about 29% occur only once, and roughly a tenth lies in the top ten. The same data also went into a second study, on T cells of mothers and their children.

Sequencing was carried out using blood. The source is a woman aged 35 to 49 in good health.

This clonotype was seen repeatedly, ten times or more. This rearrangement joins TRBV28 to TRBJ2-5; either TRBD1 or TRBD2 may supply D (6 bases each). Germline CDR1 is MDHEN and CDR2 is SYDVKM. V was cut by 6 bases and J by 4 bases, with 18 bases left in between. The CDR3 has 15 amino acids. For the CDR3, the DNA is TGTGCCAGCAGACTAATCGGGGGCAGGTTAGAGACCCAGTACTTC. Residues: CASRLIGGRLETQYF. The full variable domain, in which reference TRBV28 and TRBJ2-5 provide the parts outside the CDR3, is DVKVTQSSRYLVKRTGEKVFLECVQDMDHENMFWYRQDPGLGLRLIYFSYDVKMKEKGDIPEGYSVSREKKERFSLILESASTNQTSMYLCASRLIGGRLETQYFGPGTRLLVL.

Comments on this clonotype: Given a much more abundant clone one base away, this may be a read error. The rearrangement uses TRBV14 and TRBJ2-5; a weak D match, TRBD2 (6 bases). Deletions cut 1 base from V and 11 bases from J, with 17 bases between. The CDR3 has 14 residues. The V gene's germline CDR1 is SGHDN and CDR2 FVKESK. CDR3 DNA sequence: TGTGCCAGCAGCCAAGCGGTAGGGAGGAACAAGCAGTACTTC. Translation gives CASSQAVGRNKQYF. The variable domain in full, completed from reference TRBV14 and TRBJ2-5, reads EAGVTQFPSHSVIEKGQTVTLRCDPISGHDNLYWYRRVMGKEIKFLLHFVKESKQDESGMPNNRFLAERTGGTYSTLKVQPAELEDSGVYFCASSQAVGRNKQYFGPGTRLLVL.

There are many counts of this clonotype. The gene calls are TRBV7-3 and TRBJ1-2; D possibly corresponds to TRBD1 (6 bases). This CDR3 has 13 amino acids. V was cut by 5 bases and J by 6 bases, with 13 bases left in between. Germline-derived CDR1 and CDR2 are SGHTA and FQGTGA. CDR3: CASSPTGSDGYTF. Here the CDR3 DNA reads TGTGCCAGCAGCCCTACAGGGTCGGATGGCTACACCTTC.

The chain joins TRBV20-1 to TRBJ1-4; D unresolved. The ends were cut back, 4 bases at V and 3 bases at J, with 9 bases in the middle. Per the germline V gene, CDR1 is DFQATT and CDR2 is SNEGSKA (reference sequence). This CDR3 is 13 amino acids long. CDR3 loop: CSAIHGANEKLFF. Written as DNA, the CDR3 is TGCAGTGCTATTCACGGGGCTAATGAAAAACTGTTTTTT.

This clonotype was detected only once. Being one base from a much bigger clone, this may be a read error. V and J are TRBV24-1 and TRBJ2-7; no clear D gene. V was trimmed by 1 base and J by 9 bases, leaving 12 bases between them. The germline gives CDR1 KGHDR, CDR2 SFDVKD. The CDR3 sequence is 13 residues long. The chain's CDR3 is CATSDFSGIRQYF. The CDR3 DNA reads as TGTGCCACCAGTGATTTTTCGGGTATTCGGCAGTACTTC.

This clonotype was counted only a few times. Possible read error: a much larger clone is one base away. This sequence joins TRBV6-6 and TRBJ2-7, with a tentative D call TRBD1 (6 bases). Trimming removed 4 bases at V and 2 bases at J, with 12 bases between. Germline V gene data show CDR1 as MNHNY and CDR2 as SVGAGI (reference sequence). The CDR3 is 14 residues long. The CDR3 here is CASSWATGAYEQYF. As DNA, the CDR3 is TGTGCCAGCAGTTGGGCGACAGGCGCCTACGAGCAGTACTTC.

This clonotype was detected many times. The V gene is TRBV29-1, the J gene TRBJ1-4, with 8 bases lining up with TRBD1. The CDR3 totals 14 residues. CDR1 is SQVTM, CDR2 ANQGSEA, per germline. The ends lost 5 bases at V and 6 bases at J; junction bases unmatched: 8. CDR3 in amino acids: CSVSPGGSYEKLFF. In DNA, the CDR3 is TGCAGCGTTTCCCCAGGGGGCTCTTATGAAAAACTGTTTTTT.

This clonotype turned up a few times. The V and J genes are TRBV28 and TRBJ2-6; TRBD1 agrees at 8 bases. Germline values: CDR1 MDHEN, CDR2 SYDVKM. Unmatched junction bases numbered 3, after V lost 2 bases and J lost 0 bases. The CDR3 spans 17 residues. Here the CDR3 DNA reads TGTGCCAGCAGTTTAGGGACAGGTAGCTCTGGGGCCAACGTCCTGACTTTC. Protein: CASSLGTGSSGANVLTF.

This clonotype appeared a single time. One base away lies a much larger clone, so this may be a sequencing read error. The chain recombines TRBV20-1 with TRBJ2-6, with TRBD1 identical over 7 bases. CDR1 and CDR2 from the germline V gene are DFQATT and SNEGSKA (reference sequence). CDR3 length equals 17 residues. CDR3 in amino acids: CSALSTGFDSGANVRTF. The CDR3 coding sequence is TGCAGTGCTCTATCGACAGGGTTCGACTCTGGGGCCAACGTCCGGACTTTC.

This clonotype was counted many times. The chain couples TRBV11-2 to TRBJ2-7; 8 bases align to TRBD1. The CDR3 runs 14 residues. Germline loops: CDR1 SGHAT, CDR2 FQNNGV. The V gene end was trimmed by 1 base and the J gene end by 5 bases; junction bases not matched to a gene: 4. The DNA for the CDR3 is TGTGCCAGCAGCTTAGCAGGGGGCAAGAACGAGCAGTACTTC. Translated, it gives CASSLAGGKNEQYF.

As regards this clonotype: One end of the junction fails to match germline, which may point to a read error. The chain carries TRBV12-3 or TRBV12-4 and TRBJ1-5; TRBD1 matches 10 bases. This CDR3 contains 17 residues. The DNA for the CDR3 is TGTGTCAGCAGTTCGGGTCCGGGACAGGGGTTGGGTCAGCCCCAGCATTTT. Residues: CVSSSGPGQGLGQPQHF.

DNA of the CDR3: TGCAGTGCTAGAAGGAGCGGGGGCCTCACAGATACGCAGTATTTT. Its protein is CSARRSGGLTDTQYF. The chain couples TRBV20-1 to TRBJ2-3; 8 bases line up with TRBD2. Per the germline V gene, CDR1 is DFQATT and CDR2 is SNEGSKA (reference sequence). The CDR3 spans 15 residues. The V and J ends lost 2 bases and 2 bases, in that order; junction bases with no gene match: 6.